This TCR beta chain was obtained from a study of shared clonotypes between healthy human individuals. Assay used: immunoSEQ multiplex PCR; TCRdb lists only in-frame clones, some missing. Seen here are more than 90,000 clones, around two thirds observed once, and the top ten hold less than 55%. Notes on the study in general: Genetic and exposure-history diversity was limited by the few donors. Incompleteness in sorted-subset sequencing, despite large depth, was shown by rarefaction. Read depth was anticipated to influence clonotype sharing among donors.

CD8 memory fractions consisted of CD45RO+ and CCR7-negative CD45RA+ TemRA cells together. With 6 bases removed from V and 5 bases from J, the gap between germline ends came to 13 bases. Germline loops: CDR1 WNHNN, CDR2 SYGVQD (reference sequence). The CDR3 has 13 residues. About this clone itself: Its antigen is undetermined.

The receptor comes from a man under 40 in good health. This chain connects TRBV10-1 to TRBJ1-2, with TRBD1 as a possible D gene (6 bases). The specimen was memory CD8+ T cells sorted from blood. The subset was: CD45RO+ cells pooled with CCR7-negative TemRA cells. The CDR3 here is CASSPDRTYGYTF. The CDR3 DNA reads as TGCGCCAGCAGCCCGGACAGAACATATGGCTACACCTTC.